This T cell receptor (beta chain) was obtained from a study of patients and donors after allogeneic stem cell transplantation. V was clipped by 0 bases and J by 5 bases, with 17 bases between them. Germline V CDR1 and CDR2: SGHTA, FQGNSA. The CDR3 is 17 amino acids. TCRdb processed the RT-PCR reads anew with MiXCR; each CDR3 protein has one entry. The sample records 8,500 to 13,000 distinct CDR3 sequences, 22% being singletons. The sequence was obtained from a human donor who was either an allogeneic HSCT recipient or a stem cell or donor lymphocyte infusion donor (not recorded which). It is not recorded whose cells these are; they may come from a transplant donor. What was sequenced was blood, either unsorted or a sorted T cell fraction (not recorded which). The rearrangement uses TRBV7-2 and TRBJ2-1, with D possibly matching TRBD2 (5 bases). The DNA for the CDR3 is TGTGCCAGCAGCTTAGCGAGTTCGGCTAGCAGCCACAATGAGCAGTTCTTC. Translating gives CASSLASSASSHNEQFF.